The clone carrying this TCR beta chain has at least ten counts. The antigen is unknown. Amplification of TCR beta CDR3 regions used RNA as the template. TCR CDR3 regions were first amplified by RT-PCR with HTBI primers. TCRdb ran MiXCR on the multiplex PCR reads and lists one entry per CDR3 protein. The sample includes more than 300,000 distinct CDR3 sequences, about a sixth of them seen just once. The sample originates from a study of T cells in Graves' hyperthyroidism and ophthalmopathy. Study-wide points: The model forecast ophthalmopathy, anticipating it by a median approximately 6 months before onset.

The CDR3 runs to 14 residues. In germline, CDR1 is MDHEN, CDR2 SYDVKM. Trimming pared 4 bases from V and 0 bases from J, leaving 10 bases between. Newly diagnosed hyperthyroidism patients aged 18 to 65 years had disease lasting under 2 months. Specimen: blood. The TCR was taken from a woman aged 25 to 39 with Graves' hyperthyroidism that later progressed to Graves' ophthalmopathy. The J gene is TRBJ2-7, the V gene TRBV28; no definite D call. CDR3 nucleotides: TGTGCCAGCAGTTCCCCGGACGGCTCCTACGAGCAGTACTTC. Translated: CASSSPDGSYEQYF.